This T cell receptor (beta chain) was obtained from a study of CD8 T cells in ankylosing spondylitis. This clonotype showed up just a few times. TCRdb re-called the 5' RACE reads through MiXCR, storing one row per CDR3 protein. Of 120,000 to 150,000 distinct CDR3 sequences listed, roughly 7.7% are singletons. There are 12 residues in the CDR3. The V end lost 4 bases, the J end lost 4 bases, and 7 bases lay between the germline ends. Germline CDR1 is WSHSY and CDR2 is SAAADI. The rearrangement links TRBV10-2 to TRBJ2-5, with D uncertain. The receptor comes from a male donor with ankylosing spondylitis. The sequenced sample was synovial fluid, either unsorted or a sorted T cell fraction (not recorded which). The chain's CDR3 is CASSAQPETQYF. The CDR3 DNA follows: TGCGCCAGCAGTGCCCAGCCAGAGACCCAGTACTTC.